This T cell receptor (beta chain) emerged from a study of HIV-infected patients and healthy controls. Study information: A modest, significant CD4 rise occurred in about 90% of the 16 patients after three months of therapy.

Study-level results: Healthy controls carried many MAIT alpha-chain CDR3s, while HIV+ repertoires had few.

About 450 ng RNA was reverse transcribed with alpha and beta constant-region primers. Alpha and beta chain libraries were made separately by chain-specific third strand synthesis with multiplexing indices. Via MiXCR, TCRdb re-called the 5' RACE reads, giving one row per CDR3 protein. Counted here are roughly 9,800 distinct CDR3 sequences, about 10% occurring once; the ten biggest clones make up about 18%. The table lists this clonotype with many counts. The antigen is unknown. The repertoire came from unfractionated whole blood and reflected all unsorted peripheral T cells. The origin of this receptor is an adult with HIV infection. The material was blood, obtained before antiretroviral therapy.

CDR3 coding DNA: TGTGCCAGCAGTCCCGTGGGACAGGGGGCGTCTGACTATGGCTACACCTTC. Protein sequence: CASSPVGQGASDYGYTF. This chain links TRBV28 with TRBJ1-2; TRBD1 agrees at 12 bases. The CDR3 extends over 17 amino acids. Germline-derived CDR1 and CDR2 are MDHEN and SYDVKM. With V trimmed by 5 bases and J by 3 bases, 10 bases remained unmatched.